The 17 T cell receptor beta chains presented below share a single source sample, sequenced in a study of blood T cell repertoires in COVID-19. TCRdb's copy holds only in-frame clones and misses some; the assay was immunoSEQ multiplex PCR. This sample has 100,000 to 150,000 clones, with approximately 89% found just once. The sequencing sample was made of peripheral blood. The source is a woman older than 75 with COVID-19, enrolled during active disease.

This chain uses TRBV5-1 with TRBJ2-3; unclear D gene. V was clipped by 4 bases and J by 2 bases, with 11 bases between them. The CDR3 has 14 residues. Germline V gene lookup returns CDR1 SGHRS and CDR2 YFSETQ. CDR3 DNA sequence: TGCGCCAGCAGCCTTACCGGGTACACAGATACGCAGTATTTT. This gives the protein CASSLTGYTDTQYF. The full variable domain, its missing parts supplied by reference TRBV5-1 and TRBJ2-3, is KAGVTQTPRYLIKTRGQQVTLSCSPISGHRSVSWYQQTPGQGLQFLFEYFSETQRNKGNFPGRFSGRQFSNSRSEMNVSTLELGDSALYLCASSLTGYTDTQYFGPGTRLTVL.

CDR3 in amino acids: CASSHRMGQGNEQYF. CDR3 in DNA: TGTGCCAGCAGCCATAGGATGGGACAGGGGAACGAGCAGTACTTC. The V gene is TRBV14, the J gene TRBJ2-7; 10 bases align to TRBD1. Germline V gene sequence: CDR1 SGHDN, CDR2 FVKESK. The CDR3 covers 15 residues. With V trimmed by 3 bases and J by 5 bases, 7 bases remained unmatched. Based on the CDR3 plus reference TRBV14 and TRBJ2-7, the full variable domain is EAGVTQFPSHSVIEKGQTVTLRCDPISGHDNLYWYRRVMGKEIKFLLHFVKESKQDESGMPNNRFLAERTGGTYSTLKVQPAELEDSGVYFCASSHRMGQGNEQYFGPGTRLTVT.

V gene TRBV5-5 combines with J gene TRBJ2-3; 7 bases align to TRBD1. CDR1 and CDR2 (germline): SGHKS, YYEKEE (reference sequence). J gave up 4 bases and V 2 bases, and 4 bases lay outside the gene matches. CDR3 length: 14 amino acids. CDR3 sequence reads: CASSFTGVSDTQYF. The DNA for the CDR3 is TGTGCCAGCAGCTTTACAGGGGTATCAGATACGCAGTATTTT.

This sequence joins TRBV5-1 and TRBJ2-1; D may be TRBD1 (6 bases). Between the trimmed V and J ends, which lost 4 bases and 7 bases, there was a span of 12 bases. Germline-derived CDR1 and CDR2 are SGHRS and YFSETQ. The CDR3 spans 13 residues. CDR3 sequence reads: CASSPGTGNEQFF. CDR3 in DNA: TGCGCCAGCAGCCCGGGAACAGGGAATGAGCAGTTCTTC.

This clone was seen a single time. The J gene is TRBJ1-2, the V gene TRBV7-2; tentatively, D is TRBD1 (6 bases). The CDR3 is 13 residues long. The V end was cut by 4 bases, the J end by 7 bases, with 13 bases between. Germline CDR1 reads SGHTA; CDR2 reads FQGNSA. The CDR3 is CASSSYRASGYTF. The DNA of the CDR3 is TGTGCCAGCAGCTCGTACAGGGCTAGTGGCTACACCTTC.

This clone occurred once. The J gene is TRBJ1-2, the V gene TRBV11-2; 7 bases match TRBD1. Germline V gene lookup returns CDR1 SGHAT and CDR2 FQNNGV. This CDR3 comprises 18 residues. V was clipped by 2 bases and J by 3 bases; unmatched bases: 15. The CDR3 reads CASSLPGGPTPEHYGYTF. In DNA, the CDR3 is TGTGCCAGCAGCTTACCAGGGGGGCCAACCCCTGAGCACTATGGCTACACCTTC.

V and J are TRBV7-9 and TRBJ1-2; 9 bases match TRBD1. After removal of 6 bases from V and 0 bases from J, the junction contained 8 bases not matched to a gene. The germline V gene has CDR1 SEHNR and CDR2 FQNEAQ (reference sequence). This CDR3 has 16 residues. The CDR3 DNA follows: TGTGCCAGCAGATACGGACAGGGGCGAACTAACTATGGCTACACCTTC. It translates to CASRYGQGRTNYGYTF.

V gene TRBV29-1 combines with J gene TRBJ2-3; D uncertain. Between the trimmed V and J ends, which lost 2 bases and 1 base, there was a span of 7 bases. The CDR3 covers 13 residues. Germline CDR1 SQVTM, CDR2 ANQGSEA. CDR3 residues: CSVEIPGTDTQYF. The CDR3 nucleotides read TGCAGCGTTGAAATTCCTGGCACAGATACGCAGTATTTT.

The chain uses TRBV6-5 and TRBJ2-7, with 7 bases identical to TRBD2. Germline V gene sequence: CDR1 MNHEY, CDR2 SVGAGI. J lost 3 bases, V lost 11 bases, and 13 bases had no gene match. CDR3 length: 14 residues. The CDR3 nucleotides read TGTGCCGGGTCCGCGGGGCGGGAGTTCTACGAGCAGTACTTC. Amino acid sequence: CAGSAGREFYEQYF.

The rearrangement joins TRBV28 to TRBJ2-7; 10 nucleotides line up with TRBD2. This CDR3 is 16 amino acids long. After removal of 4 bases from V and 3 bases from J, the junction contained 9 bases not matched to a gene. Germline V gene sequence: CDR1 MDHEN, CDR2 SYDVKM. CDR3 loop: CASSSQLAGAFYEQYF. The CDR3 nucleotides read TGTGCCAGCAGTTCACAGCTAGCGGGAGCCTTCTACGAGCAGTACTTC. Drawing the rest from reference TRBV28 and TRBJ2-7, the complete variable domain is DVKVTQSSRYLVKRTGEKVFLECVQDMDHENMFWYRQDPGLGLRLIYFSYDVKMKEKGDIPEGYSVSREKKERFSLILESASTNQTSMYLCASSSQLAGAFYEQYFGPGTRLTVT.

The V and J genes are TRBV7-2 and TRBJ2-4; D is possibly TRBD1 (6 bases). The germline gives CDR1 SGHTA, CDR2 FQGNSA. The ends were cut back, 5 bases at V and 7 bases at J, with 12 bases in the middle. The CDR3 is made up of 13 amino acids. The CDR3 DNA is TGTGCCAGCAGCATAGACAGGCTTAACATTCAGTACTTC. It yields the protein CASSIDRLNIQYF.

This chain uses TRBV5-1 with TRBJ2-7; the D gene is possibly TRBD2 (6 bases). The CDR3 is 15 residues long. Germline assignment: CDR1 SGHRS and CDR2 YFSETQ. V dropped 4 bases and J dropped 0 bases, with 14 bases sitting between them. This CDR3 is CASSNVGTYSYEQYF. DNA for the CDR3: TGCGCCAGCAGCAATGTGGGGACTTACTCCTACGAGCAGTACTTC.

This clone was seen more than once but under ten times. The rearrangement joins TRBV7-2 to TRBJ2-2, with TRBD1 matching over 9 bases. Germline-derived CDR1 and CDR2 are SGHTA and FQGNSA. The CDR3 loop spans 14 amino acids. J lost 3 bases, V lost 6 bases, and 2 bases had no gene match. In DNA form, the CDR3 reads TGTGCCAGCAGGGGACAGGGATACACCGGGGAGCTGTTTTTT. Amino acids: CASRGQGYTGELFF.

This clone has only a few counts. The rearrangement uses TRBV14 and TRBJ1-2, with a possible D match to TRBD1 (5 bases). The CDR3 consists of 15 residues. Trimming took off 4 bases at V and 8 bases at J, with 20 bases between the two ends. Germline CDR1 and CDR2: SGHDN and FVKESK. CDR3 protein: CASSLLGGAPGGYTF. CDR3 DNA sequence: TGTGCCAGCAGCCTCTTAGGAGGGGCCCCGGGGGGCTACACCTTC.

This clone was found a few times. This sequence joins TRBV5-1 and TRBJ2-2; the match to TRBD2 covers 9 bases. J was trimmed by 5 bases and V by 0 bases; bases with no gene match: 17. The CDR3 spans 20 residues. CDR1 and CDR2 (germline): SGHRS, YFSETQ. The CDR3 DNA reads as TGCGCCAGCAGCTTGGCCCGACGGGCTAGCGGGATTAGGGTTACCGGGGAGCTGTTTTTT. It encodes CASSLARRASGIRVTGELFF.

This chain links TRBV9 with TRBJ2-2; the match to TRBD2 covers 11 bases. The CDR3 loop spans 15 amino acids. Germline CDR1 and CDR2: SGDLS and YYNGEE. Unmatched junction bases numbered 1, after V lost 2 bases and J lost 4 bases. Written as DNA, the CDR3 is TGTGCCAGCAGCGTGGGACTAGCGGTCACCGGGGAGCTGTTTTTT. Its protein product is CASSVGLAVTGELFF.

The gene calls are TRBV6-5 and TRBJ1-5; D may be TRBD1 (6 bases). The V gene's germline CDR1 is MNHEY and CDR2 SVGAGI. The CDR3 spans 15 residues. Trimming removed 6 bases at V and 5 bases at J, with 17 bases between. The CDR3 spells CASRKQGSEDQPQHF. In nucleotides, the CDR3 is TGTGCCAGCAGAAAACAGGGCTCTGAAGATCAGCCCCAGCATTTT.